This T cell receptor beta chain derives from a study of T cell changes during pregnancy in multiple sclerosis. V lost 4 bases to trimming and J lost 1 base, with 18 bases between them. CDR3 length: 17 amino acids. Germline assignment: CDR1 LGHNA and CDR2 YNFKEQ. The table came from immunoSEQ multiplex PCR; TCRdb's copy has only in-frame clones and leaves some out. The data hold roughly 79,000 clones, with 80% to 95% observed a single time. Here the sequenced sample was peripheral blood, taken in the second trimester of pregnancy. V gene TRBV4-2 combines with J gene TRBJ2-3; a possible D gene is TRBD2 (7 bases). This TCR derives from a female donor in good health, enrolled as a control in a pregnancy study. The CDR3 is CASSPQRRGGGTDTQYF. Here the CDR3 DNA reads TGTGCCAGCAGCCCCCAACGGAGGGGGGGCGGCACAGATACGCAGTATTTT.